The 17 T cell receptor beta chains below were found in one sample sequenced in a study of blood T cell repertoires in COVID-19. Data came from immunoSEQ multiplex PCR; TCRdb stores just in-frame clones and leaves some out. The table has 300,000 to 400,000 clones, almost 85% seen once. Sample: peripheral blood. The source is a human donor in a cohort sampled during active COVID-19.

The CDR3, as DNA: TGTGCCAGCAGCCCGAGTGGGCGGGGGGGCAACAATGAGCAGTTCTTC. Encoded protein: CASSPSGRGGNNEQFF. The V call is TRBV7-3, the J call TRBJ2-1; TRBD2 aligns across 9 bases. Unmatched junction bases numbered 10, after V lost 5 bases and J lost 5 bases. Germline V gene data show CDR1 as SGHTA and CDR2 as FQGTGA. CDR3 size: 16 residues.

The V and J genes are TRBV5-4 and TRBJ2-1; TRBD2 matches 8 bases. This CDR3 spans 15 amino acids. Germline lookup yields CDR1 SGHNT and CDR2 YYREEE (reference sequence). J gave up 6 bases and V 0 bases, and 5 bases lay outside the gene matches. The CDR3 region has the DNA TGTGCCAGCAGCTTGGGAGGTAGCGGGGCCAATGAGCAGTTCTTC. Its protein product is CASSLGGSGANEQFF.

The chain links TRBV7-9 to TRBJ1-3; D unclear. The V gene's germline CDR1 is SEHNR and CDR2 FQNEAQ (reference sequence). The CDR3 spans 11 residues. The V and J ends lost 6 bases and 4 bases respectively, with 4 bases between them. For the CDR3, the DNA is TGTGCCAGCAGTCTAGGAAACACCATATATTTT. Translation gives CASSLGNTIYF.

This rearrangement joins TRBV4-1 to TRBJ1-1; no reliable D call. The germline gives CDR1 MGHRA, CDR2 YSYEKL. The CDR3 is made up of 18 amino acids. V was shortened by 1 base and J by 0 bases, with 18 bases between the two germline ends. The chain's CDR3 is CASSQVLGVGGMNTEAFF. Here the CDR3 DNA reads TGCGCCAGCAGCCAAGTCTTAGGAGTTGGAGGGATGAACACTGAAGCTTTCTTT.

The gene calls are TRBV11-2 and TRBJ1-2, with 11 bases that match TRBD1. This CDR3 has 14 residues. Per the germline V gene, CDR1 is SGHAT and CDR2 is FQNNGV. The J segment lost 3 bases and the V segment lost 4 bases, leaving 1 base of the junction unmatched. For the CDR3, the DNA is TGTGCCAGCAGCTGGGGACAGGGGGACTATGGCTACACCTTC. This gives the protein CASSWGQGDYGYTF.

The chain recombines TRBV4-1 with TRBJ2-1; 8 nucleotides line up with TRBD1. J was trimmed by 0 bases and V by 3 bases; bases with no gene match: 7. Germline loops: CDR1 MGHRA, CDR2 YSYEKL. CDR3 length: 17 amino acids. CDR3 sequence reads: CASSQETGASSYNEQFF. The DNA of the CDR3 is TGCGCCAGCAGCCAGGAGACAGGGGCCAGCTCCTACAATGAGCAGTTCTTC.

V gene TRBV6-5 combines with J gene TRBJ2-1; perhaps TRBD1 as D (5 bases). V lost 5 bases, J lost 8 bases, and 16 bases lay in between. This CDR3 is built from 14 residues. Germline CDR1 and CDR2: MNHEY and SVGAGI. CDR3 region: CASSLNRPIDEQFF. The CDR3 DNA reads TGTGCCAGCAGTCTTAACAGGCCGATTGATGAGCAGTTCTTC.

This clone was observed a handful of times. V usage is TRBV5-1 and J usage is TRBJ2-7; TRBD1 is a possible D gene (5 bases). Germline V gives CDR1 SGHRS, CDR2 YFSETQ. Trimming took off 7 bases at V and 0 bases at J, with 20 bases between the two ends. The CDR3 length is 16 residues. CDR3 bases: TGCGCCAGCGCACTCCCCAGCCAGGGAAGCTCCTACGAGCAGTACTTC. This encodes CASALPSQGSSYEQYF.

The chain carries TRBV29-1 and TRBJ1-1, with 9 bases identical to TRBD1. Trimming cost V 5 bases and J 3 bases; bases outside gene matches: 4. This CDR3 has 13 amino acids. The germline gives CDR1 SQVTM, CDR2 ANQGSEA. The CDR3 spells CSVNTGGYTEAFF. CDR3 in DNA: TGCAGCGTTAATACAGGGGGCTACACTGAAGCTTTCTTT.

V and J are TRBV5-4 and TRBJ2-5; TRBD1 might be the D (6 bases). Looked up from germline, CDR1 is SGHNT and CDR2 is YYREEE (reference sequence). CDR3 length: 14 amino acids. V lost 3 bases and J lost 2, with 11 bases in between. This CDR3 is CASSSRTVQETQYF. As DNA, the CDR3 is TGTGCCAGCAGCTCCCGGACAGTTCAAGAGACCCAGTACTTC.

The V gene is TRBV29-1, the J gene TRBJ2-1, with D possibly being TRBD2 (5 bases). With 4 bases removed from V and 10 bases from J, the gap between germline ends came to 8 bases. The CDR3 extends over 10 amino acids. Germline V CDR1 and CDR2: SQVTM, ANQGSEA. CDR3 bases: TGCAGCGTTGTAACGGGGGAGCAGTTCTTC. Its protein is CSVVTGEQFF.

The chain uses TRBV19 and TRBJ2-7; D call uncertain. Trimming stripped 1 base from V and 4 bases from J, with 5 bases between. CDR1 is LNHDA, CDR2 SQIVND, per germline (reference sequence). This CDR3 comprises 12 residues. The CDR3 nucleotides read TGTGCCAGTAGTATAGGCGAGTACGAGCAGTACTTC. Translation gives CASSIGEYEQYF.

The chain carries TRBV5-1 and TRBJ2-5, with 9 bases aligning to TRBD1. Germline loops: CDR1 SGHRS, CDR2 YFSETQ. The V and J ends lost 4 bases and 3 bases, in that order; junction bases with no gene match: 4. The CDR3 has 14 residues. CDR3 DNA sequence: TGCGCCAGCAGCGGGCGACAGGGGGAAGAGACCCAGTACTTC. Translating it yields CASSGRQGEETQYF. The entire variable domain, with the rest obtained from reference TRBV5-1 and TRBJ2-5, is as follows: KAGVTQTPRYLIKTRGQQVTLSCSPISGHRSVSWYQQTPGQGLQFLFEYFSETQRNKGNFPGRFSGRQFSNSRSEMNVSTLELGDSALYLCASSGRQGEETQYFGPGTRLLVL.

The chain employs TRBV5-1 and TRBJ1-3; D uncertain. CDR1 and CDR2 (germline): SGHRS, YFSETQ. This CDR3 is built from 16 residues. V dropped 0 bases and J dropped 1 base, with 11 bases sitting between them. The CDR3 here is CASSLAYSLSGNTIYF. The CDR3 nucleotides are TGCGCCAGCAGCTTGGCCTACAGCCTTTCTGGAAACACCATATATTTT.

The chain joins TRBV25-1 to TRBJ1-6, with 7 bases identical to TRBD1. Looked up from germline, CDR1 is MGHDK and CDR2 is SYGVNS. V lost 4 bases and J lost 10; bases outside the gene matches: 7. This CDR3 contains 14 residues. DNA for the CDR3: TGTGCCAGCAGTGTGCGAGACAGGGACTCACCCCTCCACTTT. Its translation: CASSVRDRDSPLHF.

J is TRBJ1-2 and V is TRBV5-1; unclear D gene. V lost 0 bases to trimming and J lost 7 bases, with 10 bases between them. The CDR3 runs to 13 residues. Germline CDR1 and CDR2: SGHRS and YFSETQ. CDR3 amino acids: CASSLVVTGGYTF. The DNA of the CDR3 is TGCGCCAGCAGCTTGGTGGTAACGGGTGGCTACACCTTC.

The chain recombines TRBV6-2 or TRBV6-3 with TRBJ1-5; maybe TRBD1 (6 bases). The CDR3 spans 15 residues. Germline CDR1 and CDR2: MNHEY and SVGEGT. Trimming stripped 6 bases from V and 5 bases from J, with 17 bases between. The CDR3 DNA follows: TGTGCCAGCAGCCAGGGGCCCAGCTCCTATCAGCCCCAGCATTTT. Amino acid sequence: CASSQGPSSYQPQHF.